This T cell receptor beta chain came from a study of cytomegalovirus exposure and HLA in healthy donors. 13 Jbeta primers and 60 Vbeta primers were used for the PCR. TCRdb's table, derived via immunoSEQ multiplex PCR, lists solely in-frame clones and lacks some. In the table there are about 94,000 clones, about four fifths of which are singletons. A note on this clone: Its antigen is still unknown.

The germline V gene has CDR1 LNHDA and CDR2 SQIVND (reference sequence). With 5 bases clipped from V and 7 bases from J, the junction kept 10 bases outside the gene matches. The CDR3 consists of 15 residues. Broader study findings: A prior analysis recorded that most TCR beta V segments were productive about 90% or about 30% of the time.

The source of this sequence is a human donor in good health. What was sequenced was PBMCs. V is TRBV19 and J is TRBJ2-1; 8 bases align to TRBD2. CDR3 nucleotides: TGTGCCAGTAGTCCCGCCGGGACTAGAAAGAATGAGCAGTTCTTC. Protein product: CASSPAGTRKNEQFF.